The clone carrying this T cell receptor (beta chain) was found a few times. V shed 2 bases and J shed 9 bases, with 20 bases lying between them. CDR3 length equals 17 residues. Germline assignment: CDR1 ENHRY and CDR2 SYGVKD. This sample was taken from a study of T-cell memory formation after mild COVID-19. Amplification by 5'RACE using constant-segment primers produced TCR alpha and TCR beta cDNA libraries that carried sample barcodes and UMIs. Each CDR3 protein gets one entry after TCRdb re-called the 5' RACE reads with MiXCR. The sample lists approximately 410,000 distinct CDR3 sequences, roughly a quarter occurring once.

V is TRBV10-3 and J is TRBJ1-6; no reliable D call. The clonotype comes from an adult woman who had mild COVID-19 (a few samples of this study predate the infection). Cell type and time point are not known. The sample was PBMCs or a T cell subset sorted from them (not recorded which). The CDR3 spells CAISEASPLEGISPLHF. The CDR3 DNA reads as TGTGCCATCAGTGAGGCCTCCCCACTCGAAGGGATTTCACCCCTCCACTTT.